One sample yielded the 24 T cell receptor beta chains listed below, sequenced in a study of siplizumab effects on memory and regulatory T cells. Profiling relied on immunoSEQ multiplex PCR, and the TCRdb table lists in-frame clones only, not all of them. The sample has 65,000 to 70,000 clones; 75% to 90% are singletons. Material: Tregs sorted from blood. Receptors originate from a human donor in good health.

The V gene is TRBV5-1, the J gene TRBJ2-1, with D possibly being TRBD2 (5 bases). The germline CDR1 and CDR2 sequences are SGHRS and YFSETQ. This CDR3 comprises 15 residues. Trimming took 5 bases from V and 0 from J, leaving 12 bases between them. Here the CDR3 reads CASRESGSSYNEQFF. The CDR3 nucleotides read TGCGCCAGCAGGGAGAGCGGTAGCTCCTACAATGAGCAGTTCTTC.

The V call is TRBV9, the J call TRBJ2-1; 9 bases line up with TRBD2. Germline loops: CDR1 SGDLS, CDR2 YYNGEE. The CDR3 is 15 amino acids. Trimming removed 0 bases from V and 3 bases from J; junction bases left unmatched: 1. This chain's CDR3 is CASSVGLAVYNEQFF. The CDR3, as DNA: TGTGCCAGCAGCGTAGGACTAGCGGTCTACAATGAGCAGTTCTTC.

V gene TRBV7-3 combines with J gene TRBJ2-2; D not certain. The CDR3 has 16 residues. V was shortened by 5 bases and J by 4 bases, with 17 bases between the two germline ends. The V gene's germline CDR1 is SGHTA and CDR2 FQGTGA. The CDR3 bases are TGTGCCAGCAGCCCGGGCCTCCGTCTGGGCACCGGGGAGCTGTTTTTT. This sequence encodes CASSPGLRLGTGELFF. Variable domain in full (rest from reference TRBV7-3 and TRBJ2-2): GAGVSQTPSNKVTEKGKYVELRCDPISGHTALYWYRQSLGQGPEFLIYFQGTGAADDSGLPNDRFFAVRPEGSVSTLKIQRTERGDSAVYLCASSPGLRLGTGELFFGEGSRLTVL.

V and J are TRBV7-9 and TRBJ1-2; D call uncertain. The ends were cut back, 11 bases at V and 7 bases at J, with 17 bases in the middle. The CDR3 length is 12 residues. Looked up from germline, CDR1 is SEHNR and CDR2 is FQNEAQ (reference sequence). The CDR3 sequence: CALRGSEFGYTF. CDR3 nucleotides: TGTGCCCTGCGGGGTTCGGAGTTTGGCTACACCTTC.

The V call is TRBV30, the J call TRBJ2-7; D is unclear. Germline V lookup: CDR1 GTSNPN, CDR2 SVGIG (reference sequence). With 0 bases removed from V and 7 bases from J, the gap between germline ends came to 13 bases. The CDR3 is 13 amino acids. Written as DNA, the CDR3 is TGTGCCTGGAGTGTAGGTCCCCTACGAGAGCAGTACTTC. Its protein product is CAWSVGPLREQYF. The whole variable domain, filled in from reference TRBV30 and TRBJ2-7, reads SQTIHQWPATLVQPVGSPLSLECTVEGTSNPNLYWYRQAAGRGLQLLFYSVGIGQISSEVPQNLSASRPQDRQFILSSKKLLLSDSGFYLCAWSVGPLREQYFGPGTRLTVT.

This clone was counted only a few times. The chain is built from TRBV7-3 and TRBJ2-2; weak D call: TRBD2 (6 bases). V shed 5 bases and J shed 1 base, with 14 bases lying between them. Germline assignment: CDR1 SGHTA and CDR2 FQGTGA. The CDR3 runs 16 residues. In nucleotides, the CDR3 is TGTGCCAGCAGCACAGAGGAGCGGGTGAACACCGGGGAGCTGTTTTTT. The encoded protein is CASSTEERVNTGELFF.

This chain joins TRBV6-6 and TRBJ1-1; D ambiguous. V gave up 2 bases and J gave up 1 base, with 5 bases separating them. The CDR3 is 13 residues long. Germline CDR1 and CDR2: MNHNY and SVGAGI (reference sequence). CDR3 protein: CASSYAGNTEAFF. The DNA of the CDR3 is TGTGCCAGCAGTTACGCGGGGAACACTGAAGCTTTCTTT.

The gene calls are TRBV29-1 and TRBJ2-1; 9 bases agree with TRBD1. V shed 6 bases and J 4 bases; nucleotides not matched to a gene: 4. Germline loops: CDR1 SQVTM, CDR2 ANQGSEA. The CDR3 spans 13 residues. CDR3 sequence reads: CSVGTGLYNEQFF. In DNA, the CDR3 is TGCAGCGTAGGGACAGGGCTTTACAATGAGCAGTTCTTC.

CDR3 in DNA: TGTGCCAGCAGCTCCCGGAGACTAGCGGGAGTAACCTACAATGAGCAGTTCTTC. Translation: CASSSRRLAGVTYNEQFF. V gene TRBV7-2 combines with J gene TRBJ2-1; TRBD2 matches 12 bases. In germline, CDR1 is SGHTA, CDR2 FQGNSA. V lost 4 bases to trimming and J lost 2 bases; unmatched junction nucleotides: 9. The CDR3 is made up of 18 amino acids. The full variable domain, its missing parts supplied by reference TRBV7-2 and TRBJ2-1, is GAGVSQSPSNKVTEKGKDVELRCDPISGHTALYWYRQSLGQGLEFLIYFQGNSAPDKSGLPSDRFSAERTGGSVSTLTIQRTQQEDSAVYLCASSSRRLAGVTYNEQFFGPGTRLTVL.

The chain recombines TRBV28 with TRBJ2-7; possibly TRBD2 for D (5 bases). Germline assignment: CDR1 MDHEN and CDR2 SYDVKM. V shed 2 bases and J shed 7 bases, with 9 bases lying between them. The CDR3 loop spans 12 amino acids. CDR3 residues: CASSLRGNEQYF. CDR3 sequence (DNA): TGTGCCAGCAGTTTACGGGGTAATGAGCAGTACTTC.

CDR3 coding DNA: TGTGCCAGCAGCCGGGACAACTCTGGAAACACCATATATTTT. Its protein is CASSRDNSGNTIYF. The chain has TRBV27 and TRBJ1-3, with D maybe TRBD1 (6 bases). The V end lost 6 bases, the J end lost 0 bases, and 9 bases lay between the germline ends. The length of the CDR3 is 14 residues. In germline, CDR1 is MNHEY, CDR2 SMNVEV (reference sequence).

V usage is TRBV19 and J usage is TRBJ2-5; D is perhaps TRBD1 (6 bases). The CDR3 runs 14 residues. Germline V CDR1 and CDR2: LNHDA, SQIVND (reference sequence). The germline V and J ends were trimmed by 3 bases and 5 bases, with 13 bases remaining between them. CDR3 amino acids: CASSMGATAETQYF. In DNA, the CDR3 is TGTGCCAGTAGTATGGGGGCAACTGCGGAGACCCAGTACTTC.

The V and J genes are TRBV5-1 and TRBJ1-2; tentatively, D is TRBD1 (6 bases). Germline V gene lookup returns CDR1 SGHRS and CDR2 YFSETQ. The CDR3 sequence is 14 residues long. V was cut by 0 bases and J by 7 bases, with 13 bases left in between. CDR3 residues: CASSLDLTGSGYTF. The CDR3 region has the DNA TGCGCCAGCAGCTTGGACCTGACAGGCAGTGGCTACACCTTC.

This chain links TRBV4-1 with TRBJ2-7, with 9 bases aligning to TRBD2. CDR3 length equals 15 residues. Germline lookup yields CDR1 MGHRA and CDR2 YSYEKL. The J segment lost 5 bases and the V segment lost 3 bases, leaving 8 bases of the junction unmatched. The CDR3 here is CASSQTTGLANEQYF. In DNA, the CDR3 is TGCGCCAGCAGCCAGACGACGGGACTAGCCAACGAGCAGTACTTC.

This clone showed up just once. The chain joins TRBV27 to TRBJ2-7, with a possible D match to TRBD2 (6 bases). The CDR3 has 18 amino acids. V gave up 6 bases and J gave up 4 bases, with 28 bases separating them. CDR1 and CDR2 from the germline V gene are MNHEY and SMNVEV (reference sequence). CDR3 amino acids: CASRFRGSRGPYLYEQYF. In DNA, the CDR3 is TGTGCCAGCAGATTTCGGGGGTCACGTGGCCCCTATCTTTACGAGCAGTACTTC.

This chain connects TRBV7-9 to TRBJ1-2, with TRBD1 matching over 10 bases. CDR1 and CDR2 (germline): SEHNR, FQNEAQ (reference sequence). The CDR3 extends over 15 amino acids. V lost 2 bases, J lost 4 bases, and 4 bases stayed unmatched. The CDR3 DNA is TGTGCCAGCAGCTTATGGGGACAGGGGATCTATGGCTACACCTTC. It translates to CASSLWGQGIYGYTF. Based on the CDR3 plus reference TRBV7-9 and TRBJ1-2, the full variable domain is DTGVSQNPRHKITKRGQNVTFRCDPISEHNRLYWYRQTLGQGPEFLTYFQNEAQLEKSRLLSDRFSAERPKGSFSTLEIQRTEQGDSAMYLCASSLWGQGIYGYTFGSGTRLTVV.

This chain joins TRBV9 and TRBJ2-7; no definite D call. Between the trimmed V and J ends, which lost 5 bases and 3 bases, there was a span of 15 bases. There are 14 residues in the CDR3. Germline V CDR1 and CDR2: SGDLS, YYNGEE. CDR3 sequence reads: CASSTTGYHYEQYF. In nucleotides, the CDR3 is TGTGCCAGCAGTACCACCGGGTACCACTACGAGCAGTACTTC. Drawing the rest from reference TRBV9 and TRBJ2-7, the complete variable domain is DSGVTQTPKHLITATGQRVTLRCSPRSGDLSVYWYQQSLDQGLQFLIQYYNGEERAKGNILERFSAQQFPDLHSELNLSSLELGDSALYFCASSTTGYHYEQYFGPGTRLTVT.

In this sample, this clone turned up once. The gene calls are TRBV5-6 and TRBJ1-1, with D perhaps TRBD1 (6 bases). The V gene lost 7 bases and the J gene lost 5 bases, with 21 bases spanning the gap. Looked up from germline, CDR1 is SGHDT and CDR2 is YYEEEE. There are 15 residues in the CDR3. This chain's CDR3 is CASGSLYTGITEAFF. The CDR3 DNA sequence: TGTGCCAGCGGATCGTTATACACAGGGATTACTGAAGCTTTCTTT.

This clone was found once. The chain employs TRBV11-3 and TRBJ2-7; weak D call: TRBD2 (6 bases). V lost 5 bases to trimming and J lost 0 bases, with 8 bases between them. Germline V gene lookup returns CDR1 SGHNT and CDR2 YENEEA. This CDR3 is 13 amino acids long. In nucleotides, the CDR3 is TGTGCCAGCAGCCGGGACTTCTCCTACGAGCAGTACTTC. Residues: CASSRDFSYEQYF.

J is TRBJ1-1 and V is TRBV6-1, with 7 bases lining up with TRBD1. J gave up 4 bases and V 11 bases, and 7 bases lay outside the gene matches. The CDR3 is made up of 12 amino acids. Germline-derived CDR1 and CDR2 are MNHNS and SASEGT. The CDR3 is CAGRTGITEAFF. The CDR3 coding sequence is TGTGCCGGCCGGACAGGCATCACTGAAGCTTTCTTT.

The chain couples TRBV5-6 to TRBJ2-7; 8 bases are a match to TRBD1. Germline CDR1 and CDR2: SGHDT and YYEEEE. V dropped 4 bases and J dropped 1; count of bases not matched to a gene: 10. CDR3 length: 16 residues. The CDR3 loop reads CASSPGTGSRSYEQYF. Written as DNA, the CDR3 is TGTGCCAGCAGCCCAGGGACAGGTTCGAGGTCCTACGAGCAGTACTTC.

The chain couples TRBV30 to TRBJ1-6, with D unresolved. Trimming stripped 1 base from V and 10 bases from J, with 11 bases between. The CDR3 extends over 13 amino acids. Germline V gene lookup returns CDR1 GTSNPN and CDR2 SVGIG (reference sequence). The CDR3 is CAWSGGYDSPLHF. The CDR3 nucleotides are TGTGCCTGGAGTGGAGGGTACGACTCACCCCTCCACTTT.

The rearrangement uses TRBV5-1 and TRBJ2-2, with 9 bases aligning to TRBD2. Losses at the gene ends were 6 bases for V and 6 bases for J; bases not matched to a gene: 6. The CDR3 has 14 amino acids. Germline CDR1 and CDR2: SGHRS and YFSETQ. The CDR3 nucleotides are TGCGCCAGCATGGCTAGCGGGAAACCCGGGGAGCTGTTTTTT. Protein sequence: CASMASGKPGELFF.

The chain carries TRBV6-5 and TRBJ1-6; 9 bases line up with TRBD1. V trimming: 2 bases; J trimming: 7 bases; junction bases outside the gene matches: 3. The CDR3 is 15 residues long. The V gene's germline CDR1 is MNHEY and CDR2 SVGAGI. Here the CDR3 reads CASSYRDRDNSPLHF. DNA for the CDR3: TGTGCCAGCAGTTACAGGGACAGGGACAATTCACCCCTCCACTTT.